Listed here are 17 T cell receptor beta chains from one sample, sequenced in a study of molecular identifiers for immune sequencing clone quantification. TCRdb re-called the PCR reads through MiXCR, storing one row per CDR3 protein. The sample has approximately 10,000 distinct CDR3 sequences, about 15% seen once. What was sequenced was naive CD8+ T cells from blood, with Jurkat cell RNA spiked in. The subset denotes: FACS-sorted CD8+CD4-CCR7+CD45RA+ naive T cells. These receptors came from a human donor in good health. Some libraries in this study had Jurkat cell RNA spiked in.

By frequency in the sample, this clonotype is medium-sized (0.01 to 0.1%). The chain links TRBV4-1 to TRBJ1-1, with 8 bases fitting TRBD1. Trimming cost V 2 bases and J 6 bases; bases outside gene matches: 5. Germline lookup yields CDR1 MGHRA and CDR2 YSYEKL. This CDR3 has 14 amino acids. The CDR3: CASSQIGQGSEAFF. CDR3 DNA: TGCGCCAGCAGCCAAATCGGACAGGGCTCTGAAGCTTTCTTT.

This clonotype turned up a few times. This sequence may be a read error, since a much larger clone differs from it by one base. The chain employs TRBV7-9 and TRBJ2-4; D is unresolved. Germline loops: CDR1 SEHNR, CDR2 FQNEAQ (reference sequence). This CDR3 spans 12 amino acids. CDR3 sequence (DNA): TGTGCCAGCGGGGATGTCAAAAGCATTCAGTACTTC. It yields the protein CASGDVKSIQYF.

This clonotype is medium-sized in the sample. The chain combines TRBV25-1 with TRBJ2-1, with D tentatively TRBD2 (6 bases). The germline V gene encodes CDR1 MGHDK and CDR2 SYGVNS. Trimming removed 2 bases from V and 9 bases from J, with 17 bases in between. This CDR3 region has 15 residues. The CDR3 sequence: CASSEPGEYVGEQFF. CDR3 nucleotide sequence: TGTGCCAGCAGTGAACCGGGGGAGTATGTAGGTGAGCAGTTCTTC.

This clonotype qualifies as medium-sized. The chain couples TRBV4-2 to TRBJ2-3; D perhaps matches TRBD2 (6 bases). V lost 2 bases, J lost 11 bases, and 20 bases lay in between. The CDR3 runs 15 residues. Germline values: CDR1 LGHNA, CDR2 YNFKEQ. The CDR3 DNA reads TGTGCCAGCAGCCAAAATGAAGCGGGCCCTCCTCAGCAGTATTTT. It is translated as CASSQNEAGPPQQYF.

This clonotype is termed medium-sized. The chain uses TRBV7-9 and TRBJ2-5; 8 bases line up with TRBD1. Unmatched junction bases numbered 12, after V lost 5 bases and J lost 4 bases. The CDR3 covers 16 residues. Germline V gene lookup returns CDR1 SEHNR and CDR2 FQNEAQ (reference sequence). CDR3 residues: CASSPRQGLLGETQYF. CDR3 nucleotides: TGTGCCAGCAGCCCGAGACAGGGGCTTTTGGGAGAGACCCAGTACTTC. The variable domain in full, completed from reference TRBV7-9 and TRBJ2-5, reads DTGVSQNPRHKITKRGQNVTFRCDPISEHNRLYWYRQTLGQGPEFLTYFQNEAQLEKSRLLSDRFSAERPKGSFSTLEIQRTEQGDSAMYLCASSPRQGLLGETQYFGPGTRLLVL.

This clonotype is medium-sized by share. The DNA of the CDR3 is TGTGCCAGCAGTTCTTCAGGGGTCTACGAGCAGTACTTC. This gives the protein CASSSSGVYEQYF. V gene TRBV6-5 combines with J gene TRBJ2-7; D might be TRBD1 (6 bases). The CDR3 is 13 residues long. The V gene's germline CDR1 is MNHEY and CDR2 SVGAGI. V lost 4 bases and J 3 bases, leaving 10 bases between the germline ends.

By its share, this clonotype is medium-sized. The rearrangement links TRBV5-6 to TRBJ1-3, with TRBD1 as a possible D gene (6 bases). This CDR3 is 15 amino acids long. V lost 3 bases to trimming and J lost 2 bases, with 12 bases between them. Germline loops: CDR1 SGHDT, CDR2 YYEEEE. The CDR3 nucleotides read TGTGCCAGCAGCTGGGACCGGACAGCTGGAAACACCATATATTTT. As protein: CASSWDRTAGNTIYF.

By share, this clonotype ranks as medium-sized (0.01 to 0.1%). CDR3 nucleotide sequence: TGTGCCAGCAGTCCCTCCTCCCTGCCAGATACGCAGTATTTT. Protein product: CASSPSSLPDTQYF. The gene calls are TRBV6-5 and TRBJ2-3; unclear D gene. Trimming removed 5 bases at V and 4 bases at J, with 13 bases between. CDR1 MNHEY and CDR2 SVGAGI come from the germline V gene. There are 14 residues in the CDR3.

This clonotype has a count of ten or more. The gene calls are TRBV4-1 and TRBJ2-1; possibly TRBD2 for D (7 bases). The V end was cut by 2 bases, the J end by 8 bases, with 25 bases between. This CDR3 contains 18 residues. The V gene's germline CDR1 is MGHRA and CDR2 YSYEKL. In nucleotides, the CDR3 is TGCGCCAGCAGCCAATACCCCCCCCGGGGGGCCAGGCCGGATGAGCAGTTCTTC. Its protein product is CASSQYPPRGARPDEQFF.

This clonotype is categorized as medium-sized. This chain uses TRBV13 with TRBJ2-3; TRBD1 matches 7 bases. CDR1 is PRHDT and CDR2 is FYEKMQ in the germline V gene (reference sequence). The CDR3 spans 14 residues. After removal of 3 bases from V and 1 base from J, the junction contained 1 base not matched to a gene. CDR3 amino acids: CASSFGQGTDTQYF. The CDR3 DNA reads TGTGCCAGCAGCTTTGGACAGGGCACAGATACGCAGTATTTT.

On this clonotype: One end of the junction is discordant with germline, which a read error may explain. The V gene is TRBV7-9, the J gene TRBJ2-1; D is perhaps TRBD2 (6 bases). From germline, CDR1 is SEHNR and CDR2 FQNEAQ (reference sequence). The CDR3 is 13 residues long. The CDR3 loop reads CAGSLGGPFEQFF. The CDR3 DNA is TGTGCCGGCAGCCTAGGAGGGCCTTTTGAGCAGTTCTTC.

This clonotype was observed at least ten times. V usage is TRBV19 and J usage is TRBJ1-1, with D perhaps TRBD1 (5 bases). Germline loops: CDR1 LNHDA, CDR2 SQIVND (reference sequence). This CDR3 is built from 14 residues. The V end lost 5 bases, the J end lost 5 bases, and 15 bases lay between the germline ends. CDR3 in DNA: TGTGCCAGTAGTCCTAAGGCAGGGCTGACTGAAGCTTTCTTT. As protein: CASSPKAGLTEAFF.

This clonotype showed up many times. The rearrangement joins TRBV19 to TRBJ2-3, with no clear D. CDR1 is LNHDA and CDR2 is SQIVND in the germline V gene (reference sequence). Trimming pared 6 bases from V and 7 bases from J, leaving 17 bases between. The CDR3 sequence is 14 residues long. CDR3 region: CASSMWDEEHTQYF. The DNA for the CDR3 is TGTGCCAGTAGCATGTGGGATGAGGAGCATACGCAGTATTTT.

This clonotype is labeled as medium-sized. The rearrangement links TRBV19 to TRBJ1-1, with TRBD1 as a possible D gene (5 bases). CDR3 length: 13 amino acids. Trimming took 5 bases from V and 5 from J, leaving 12 bases between them. Germline V gene data show CDR1 as LNHDA and CDR2 as SQIVND (reference sequence). The CDR3 DNA follows: TGTGCCAGTAGTGCCTCGACAGTTACTGAAGCTTTCTTT. Encoded protein: CASSASTVTEAFF.

This clonotype showed up many times. This sequence joins TRBV28 and TRBJ2-1, with 15 positions matching TRBD2. Germline lookup yields CDR1 MDHEN and CDR2 SYDVKM. The CDR3 is made up of 15 amino acids. With V trimmed by 6 bases and J by 8 bases, 5 bases remained unmatched. The CDR3 sequence is CASSGLAGGRDEQFF. In nucleotides, the CDR3 is TGTGCCAGCAGCGGACTAGCGGGAGGGAGGGATGAGCAGTTCTTC. The full variable domain, in which reference TRBV28 and TRBJ2-1 provide the parts outside the CDR3, is DVKVTQSSRYLVKRTGEKVFLECVQDMDHENMFWYRQDPGLGLRLIYFSYDVKMKEKGDIPEGYSVSREKKERFSLILESASTNQTSMYLCASSGLAGGRDEQFFGPGTRLTVL.

Details on this clonotype: One base away lies a much larger clone, so this may be a sequencing read error. The J gene is TRBJ1-6, the V gene TRBV28; D not resolved. Germline CDR1 reads MDHEN; CDR2 reads SYDVKM. V dropped 6 bases and J dropped 0 bases, with 15 bases sitting between them. The CDR3 extends over 17 amino acids. Here the CDR3 reads CASRPGRENSYNSPLHF. In DNA, the CDR3 is TGTGCCAGCAGACCCGGGAGAGAGAACTCCTATAATTCACCCCTCCACTTT.

This clonotype was detected many times. V is TRBV5-6 and J is TRBJ2-5, with D hard to call. The V end lost 1 base, the J end lost 0 bases, and 7 bases lay between the germline ends. From germline, CDR1 is SGHDT and CDR2 YYEEEE. The CDR3 loop spans 14 amino acids. CDR3 loop: CASSLTQYQETQYF. CDR3 in DNA: TGTGCCAGCAGCTTGACACAGTACCAAGAGACCCAGTACTTC.